This TCR beta chain is from a study of cytomegalovirus exposure and HLA in healthy donors (dated by TCRdb to 2016 to 2017). Regarding the complete study: According to an earlier analysis of a few hundred of the donors, about 170 million T cells yielded roughly 110 million unique TCR beta sequences and around 300 Gb of sequence data. Roughly 300 gigabases of sequencing data and approximately 92 million unique TCR sequences made up an early release that covered approximately 700 HLA-typed donors. Among the roughly 390 genotyped donors, around 81% belonged to the genetic ancestry cluster associated with self-reported Caucasian donors. The study aimed to test whether cataloging public T cell receptors could reveal signatures of past pathogen exposure. The T cell repertoires of several hundred subjects were profiled by immunosequencing and related to cytomegalovirus serostatus. A separate validation cohort of more than 100 different subjects was used in addition to the 666-subject first cohort. To predict cytomegalovirus infection status, the study combined high-throughput TCR immunosequencing, statistical association of individual TCRs with disease status, and machine learning. A later analysis re-examined previously published TCR beta repertoires from more than 550 donors and added high-resolution HLA genotyping to investigate patterns of TCR occurrence. In the later analysis, no new phenotypic data were used to find candidate immune exposures; instead, reliance was placed on TCR beta sequences and their occurrence across donors. An earlier analysis of some 500 of the donors used high-throughput TCR beta sequencing to judge whether each TCR beta V gene segment behaved as functional or pseudogenic. Donor age, sex, ethnicity and CMV serostatus were compiled alongside the repertoire data. Genome-wide SNP genotypes for about 55% of the 666 donors were used in a later genetic analysis, which treated that subset as a discovery cohort. All discovery cohort repertoires had been generated on a single sequencing platform. Class I and class II HLA loci were covered by the typing at four-digit resolution. Typing coverage differed by locus: A, B, C, DRB1 and DQB1 were typed in roughly 620-630 donors, DQA1 in around 500, DPA1 in approximately 600, and DPB1 in about 450. About five DR-DQ haplotypes were treated as single units for association and clustering because of strong linkage in the cohort. On average, around 230,000 unique TCR beta nucleotide sequences were sequenced per donor among a few hundred genotyped donors of the cohort, with about 17% of those sequences being non-productive. On the study overall, not on this receptor specifically: According to the authors, the approach could potentially be generalized to other disease states and immunological phenotypes. The earlier analysis of 450 to 700 of the donors excluded roughly 16 rarely observed V segments, including chromosome 9 orphons, because counts were too low. In vitro tests confirmed that a few of the cytomegalovirus-associated TCR beta chains recognize cytomegalovirus antigens. Because the 87-base-pair reads could not distinguish some IMGT-functional V segments, including TRBV6-2 and TRBV6-3, those segments were excluded. A further reported finding was that TCR beta sequences accurately predicted the HLA-A and HLA-B alleles for most subjects in the first cohort. In a later analysis, most CMV-associated TCR beta chains were found to appear HLA-restricted, with HLA associations seemingly driven largely by CMV exposure. In an earlier analysis of some 500 of the donors, most TCR beta V segments were observed in productive rearrangements about 90% or about 30% of the time, broadly matching IMGT annotations. In this cohort, only TCR beta chains were sequenced, and detectable features were limited by the absence of alpha or paired-chain data. In a later analysis, 16,951 TCR beta sequences were associated with specific HLA alleles at a false discovery rate of 0.05. Linkage disequilibrium might explain the correlated functional status among segregating V segments, but an unknown experimental factor could not be excluded. The classifier was reported to diagnose cytomegalovirus status with high specificity and sensitivity in both the original and validation cohorts. The presence/absence analyses assumed that sequencing depth was roughly uniform across donors, and that assumption may not be true. In a later analysis, TCR association rates were found to vary across HLA loci, with the most associated TCRs seen for DRB1 alleles and the fewest for HLA-C alleles. In a later analysis, HLA-associated TCR beta chains were found to be more clonally expanded and to have lower generation probabilities than equally common non-associated chains. When HLA alleles, especially DR and DQ, strongly co-occurred, TCR associations were difficult to assign to individual alleles. The only immune exposure information available for the cohort was CMV serostatus. According to a later genetic analysis, donors in an Asian-associated ancestry cluster had fewer N-insertions in productive TCRs than the approximately 630-donor mean. Most TCR sequences were seen in very few donors, while some public TCRs were found in many individuals. Because some donors lacked HLA typing at each locus, the association tests relied only on the typed subset. A total of around 150 TCR beta chains were listed by the study as associated with cytomegalovirus. In a later analysis, several top co-occurrence clusters were reported to appear linked to parvovirus B19, influenza, CMV and Epstein-Barr virus. A cluster of highly shared sequence variants was judged likely to represent a technical artifact of the sequencing pipeline. V-gene and J-gene trimming of TCR beta chains was associated with a missense DCLRE1C variant in a later genetic analysis, and the association was replicated in an independent cohort.

The germline V gene supplies CDR1 MDHEN and CDR2 SYDVKM. The cysteine opens and the phenylalanine closes a CDR3 of 13 amino acids. The CDR3 DNA has 39 bases and is translated from base 1. V lost 9 bases and J lost 3 bases, and the count of bases not matched to a germline gene is 7. The cohort comprised fewer than 750 healthy bone marrow donors. At the time of sampling, every cohort member was nominally healthy, though immune exposures that went unrecorded were likely present. The donor tested CMV seronegative and was one of the 352 seronegative cohort members. A peripheral blood sample was collected from each donor, and TCR beta sequencing was performed on peripheral blood mononuclear cells. Genomic DNA was extracted from the blood cell samples with the Qiagen DNeasy Blood Extraction Kit. The method behind the library was the immunoSEQ multiplex PCR assay. For the multiplex PCR, a mixture combining 60 forward primers for TCR Vbeta segments and 13 reverse primers for TCR Jbeta segments was used. A multiplex PCR assay on genomic DNA amplified the CDR3 region of rearranged TCR beta genes. On the Illumina HiSeq System, the amplified TCR beta libraries were sequenced as 87-base-pair reads. The authors' pipeline ran thus. In a later analysis, tens of millions of unique TCR beta chains were counted across the 650 to 750 repertoires, and around 11 million of these chains were shared by at least two donors. Raw reads were error-corrected and collapsed into unique sequences with a nearest-neighbor algorithm that merged closely related sequences to remove PCR and sequencing errors. CDR3 sequences were aligned to IMGT reference sequences to assign V, D and J gene segments. For a sequence to be retained, a match of at least six nucleotides was required to both a V gene segment and a J gene segment. A rearrangement counted as productive if the CDR3 had no stop codons and remained in frame with V and J, and every other rearrangement counted as non-productive. Following IMGT convention, CDR3 was defined as the stretch from the second conserved V-encoded cysteine to the conserved J-encoded phenylalanine. Sequences without an unambiguous match to a single V gene segment were excluded from the earlier analysis of about 600 of the donors. An earlier analysis of 587 of the donors called V segments functional above 56.7% productive rearrangements and segregating when the between-donor standard deviation exceeded 5%. A statistical classification framework was built for diagnosing cytomegalovirus status from the catalog of TCR beta chain sequences. A later analysis assigned V and J genes by comparing TCR nucleotide sequences with IMGT/GENE-DB human TR gene sequences. Using the TCRdist pipeline, a later analysis assigned CDR3 sequences along with most-parsimonious VDJ recombination scenarios. In a later analysis, each TCR beta chain was defined by its CDR3 amino acid sequence together with its V-gene family, and reads without a unique V-gene family were excluded. As a way to deal with suspected cross-contamination and a sequencing artifact, a later analysis dropped hundreds of nucleotide sequences that were highly shared and had low generation probability. In a later analysis, a clonal expansion index for each public chain was calculated from normalized within-repertoire ranks of inferred template counts. Generation probabilities in a later analysis came from a VDJ recombination model fitted to out-of-frame rearrangements, and those results were checked against IGoR. Hypergeometric tests were used in a later analysis to score TCR-TCR, TCR-HLA and TCR-CMV co-occurrence, with a repertoire-size bias correction applied to the TCR pairs. To estimate false discovery rates, a later analysis permuted the HLA or CMV assignments 20 times. In a later analysis, co-occurring TCRs were grouped using DBSCAN, and TCRdist sequence similarity was added for clustering within HLA-allele-positive subsets. Repertoires with fewer than 30,000 or more than 120,000 public chains, plus five repertoires with anomalous nucleotide sharing, were excluded from co-occurrence clustering. TCRdb limited this immuneACCESS table to in-frame rearrangements with V and J called. A share of clones is missing; checked studies link under half to unresolved V genes, and the rest is unexplained. The V and J calls and clone size are taken from that table; D and trimming were inferred from the DNA. The sample table shows some 90,000 clones, and less than 80% are seen once. The top ten constitute about 3.3% of the sample.

As to this clone: It has no known antigen specificity. No quality values exist for individual bases; no much larger clone is one base distant.

This TCR was sampled from a woman between 40 and 50 years old in good health and CMV-seronegative. Sequencing was carried out using PBMCs. The sequence links TRBV28 to TRBJ1-1; 7 nucleotides in the junction match TRBD1. At the DNA level, the sequence is TGTGCCAGTGAGGCAGGGGGAGACACTGAAGCTTTCTTT. Its coded protein is CASEAGGDTEAFF.